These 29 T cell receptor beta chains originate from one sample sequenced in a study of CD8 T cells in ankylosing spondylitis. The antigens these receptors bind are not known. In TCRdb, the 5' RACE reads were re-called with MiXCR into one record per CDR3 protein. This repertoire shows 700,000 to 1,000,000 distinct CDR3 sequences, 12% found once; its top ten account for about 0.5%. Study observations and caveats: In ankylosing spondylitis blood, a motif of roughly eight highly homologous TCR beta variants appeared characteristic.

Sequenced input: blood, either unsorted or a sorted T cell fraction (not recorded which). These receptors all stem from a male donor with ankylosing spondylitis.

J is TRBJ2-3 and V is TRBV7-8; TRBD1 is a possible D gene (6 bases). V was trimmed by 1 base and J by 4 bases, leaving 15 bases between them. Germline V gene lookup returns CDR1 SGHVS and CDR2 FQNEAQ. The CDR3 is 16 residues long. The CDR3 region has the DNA TGTGCCAGCAGCTTAGGTGGGACACTTCAGGCAGATACGCAGTATTTT. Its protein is CASSLGGTLQADTQYF.

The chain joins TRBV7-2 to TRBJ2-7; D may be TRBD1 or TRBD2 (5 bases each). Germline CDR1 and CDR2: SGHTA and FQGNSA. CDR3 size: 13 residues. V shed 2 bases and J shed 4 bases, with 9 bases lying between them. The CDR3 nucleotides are TGTGCCAGCAGCTTATTAGGGGAGTACGAGCAGTACTTC. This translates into CASSLLGEYEQYF.

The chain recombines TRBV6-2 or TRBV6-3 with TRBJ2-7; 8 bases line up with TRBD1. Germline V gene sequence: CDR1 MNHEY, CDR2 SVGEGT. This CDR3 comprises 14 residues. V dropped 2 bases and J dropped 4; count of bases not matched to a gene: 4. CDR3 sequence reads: CASSYNRGWYEQYF. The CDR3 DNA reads TGTGCCAGCAGTTACAACAGGGGGTGGTACGAGCAGTACTTC.

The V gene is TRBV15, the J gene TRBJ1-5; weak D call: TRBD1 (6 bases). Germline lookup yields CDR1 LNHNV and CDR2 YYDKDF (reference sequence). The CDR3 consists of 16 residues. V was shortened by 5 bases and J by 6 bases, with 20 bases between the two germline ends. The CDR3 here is CATSPRRGGEGQPQHF. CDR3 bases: TGTGCCACCAGCCCCCGGAGGGGGGGCGAGGGTCAGCCCCAGCATTTT.

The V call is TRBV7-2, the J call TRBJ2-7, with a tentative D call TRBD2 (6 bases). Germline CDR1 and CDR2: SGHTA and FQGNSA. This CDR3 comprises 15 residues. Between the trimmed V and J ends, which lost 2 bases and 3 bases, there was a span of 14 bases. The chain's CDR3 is CASSLRAGGFYEQYF. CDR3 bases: TGTGCCAGCAGCTTAAGGGCCGGGGGATTCTACGAGCAGTACTTC.

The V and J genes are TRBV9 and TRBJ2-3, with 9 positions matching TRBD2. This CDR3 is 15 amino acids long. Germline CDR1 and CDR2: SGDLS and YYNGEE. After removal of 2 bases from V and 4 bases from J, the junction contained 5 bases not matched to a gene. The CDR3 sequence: CASSVRREGADTQYF. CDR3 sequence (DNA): TGTGCCAGCAGCGTTAGGCGGGAGGGCGCAGATACGCAGTATTTT.

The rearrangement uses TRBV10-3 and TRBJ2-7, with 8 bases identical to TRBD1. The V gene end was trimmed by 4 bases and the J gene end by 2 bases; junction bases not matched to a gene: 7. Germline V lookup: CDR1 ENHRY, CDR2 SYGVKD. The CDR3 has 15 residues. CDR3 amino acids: CAISGLLQGAYEQYF. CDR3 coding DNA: TGTGCCATCAGTGGGCTCCTACAGGGGGCCTACGAGCAGTACTTC.

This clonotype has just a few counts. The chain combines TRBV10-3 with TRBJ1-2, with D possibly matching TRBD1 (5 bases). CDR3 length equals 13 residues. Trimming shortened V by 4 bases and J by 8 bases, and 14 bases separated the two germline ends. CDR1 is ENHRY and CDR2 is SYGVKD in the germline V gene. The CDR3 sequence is CAISVTDTGGYTF. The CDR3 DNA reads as TGTGCCATCAGTGTGACGGACACGGGGGGCTACACCTTC.

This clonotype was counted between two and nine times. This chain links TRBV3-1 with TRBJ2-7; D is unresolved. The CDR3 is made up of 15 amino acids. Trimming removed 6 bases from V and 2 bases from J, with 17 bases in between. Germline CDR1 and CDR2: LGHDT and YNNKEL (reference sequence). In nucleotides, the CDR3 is TGTGCCAGCAGGCTTCGACTCGGTAGTCCCTACGAGCAGTACTTC. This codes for CASRLRLGSPYEQYF.

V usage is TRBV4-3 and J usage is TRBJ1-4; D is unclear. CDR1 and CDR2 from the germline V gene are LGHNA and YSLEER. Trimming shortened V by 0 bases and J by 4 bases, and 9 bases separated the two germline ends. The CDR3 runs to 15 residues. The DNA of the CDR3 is TGCGCCAGCAGCCAAGATCGGACGGGTAATGAAAAACTGTTTTTT. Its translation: CASSQDRTGNEKLFF.

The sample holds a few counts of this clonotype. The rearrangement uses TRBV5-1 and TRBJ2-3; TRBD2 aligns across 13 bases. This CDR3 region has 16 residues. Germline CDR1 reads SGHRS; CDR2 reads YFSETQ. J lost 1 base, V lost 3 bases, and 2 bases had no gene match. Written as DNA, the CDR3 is TGCGCCAGCAGCTGGGGACTAGCGGGGCGCACAGATACGCAGTATTTT. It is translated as CASSWGLAGRTDTQYF.

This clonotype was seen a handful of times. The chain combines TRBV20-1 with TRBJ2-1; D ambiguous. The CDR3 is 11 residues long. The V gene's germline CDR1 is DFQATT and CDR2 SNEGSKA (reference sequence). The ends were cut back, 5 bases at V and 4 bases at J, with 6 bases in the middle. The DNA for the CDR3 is TGCAGTGCTCCGGCTTACAATGAGCAGTTCTTC. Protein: CSAPAYNEQFF.

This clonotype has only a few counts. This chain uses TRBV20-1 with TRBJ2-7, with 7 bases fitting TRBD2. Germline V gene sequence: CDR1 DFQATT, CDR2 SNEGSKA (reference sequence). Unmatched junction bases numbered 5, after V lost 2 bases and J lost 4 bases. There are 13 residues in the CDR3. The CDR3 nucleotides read TGCAGTGCTAGAAGGCGGGAGTTTTACGAGCAGTACTTC. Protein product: CSARRREFYEQYF.

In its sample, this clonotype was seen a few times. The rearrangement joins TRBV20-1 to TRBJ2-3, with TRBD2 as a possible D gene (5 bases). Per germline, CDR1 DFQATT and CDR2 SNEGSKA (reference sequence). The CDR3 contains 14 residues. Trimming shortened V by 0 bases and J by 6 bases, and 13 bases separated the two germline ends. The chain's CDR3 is CSAREGRGRDTQYF. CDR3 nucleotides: TGCAGTGCTAGAGAAGGACGGGGTCGGGATACGCAGTATTTT.

CDR3 nucleotide sequence: TGTGCAAGTCGCTTAGGACAGTACGCGAACACCGGGGAGCTGTTTTTT. As protein: CASRLGQYANTGELFF. The chain uses TRBV12-2 and TRBJ2-2. TRBV12-2 constitutes a pseudogene. The CDR3 loop spans 16 amino acids.

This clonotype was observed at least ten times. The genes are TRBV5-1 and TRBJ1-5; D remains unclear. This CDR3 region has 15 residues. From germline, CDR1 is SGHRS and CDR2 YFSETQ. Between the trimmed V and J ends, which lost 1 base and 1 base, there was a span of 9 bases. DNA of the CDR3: TGCGCCAGCAGCTTGTTCGGCGCAAGCAATCAGCCCCAGCATTTT. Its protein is CASSLFGASNQPQHF.

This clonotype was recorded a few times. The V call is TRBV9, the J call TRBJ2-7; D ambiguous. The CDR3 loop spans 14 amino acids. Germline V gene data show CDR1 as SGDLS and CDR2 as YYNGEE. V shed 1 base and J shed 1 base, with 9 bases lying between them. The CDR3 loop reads CASSVLGESYEQYF. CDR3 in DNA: TGTGCCAGCAGCGTACTTGGTGAGTCCTACGAGCAGTACTTC.

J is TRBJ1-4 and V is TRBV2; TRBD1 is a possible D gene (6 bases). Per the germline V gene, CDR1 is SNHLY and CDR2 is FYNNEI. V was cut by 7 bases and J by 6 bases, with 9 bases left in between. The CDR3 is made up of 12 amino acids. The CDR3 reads CASTYRDEKLFF. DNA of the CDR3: TGTGCCAGCACCTACAGGGATGAAAAACTGTTTTTT.

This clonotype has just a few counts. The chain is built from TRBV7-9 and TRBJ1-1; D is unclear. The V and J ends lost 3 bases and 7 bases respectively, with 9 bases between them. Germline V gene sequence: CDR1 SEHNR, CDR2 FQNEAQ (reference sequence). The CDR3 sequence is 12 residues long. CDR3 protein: CASSLTTFEAFF. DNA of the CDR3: TGTGCCAGCAGCTTGACTACGTTTGAAGCTTTCTTT.

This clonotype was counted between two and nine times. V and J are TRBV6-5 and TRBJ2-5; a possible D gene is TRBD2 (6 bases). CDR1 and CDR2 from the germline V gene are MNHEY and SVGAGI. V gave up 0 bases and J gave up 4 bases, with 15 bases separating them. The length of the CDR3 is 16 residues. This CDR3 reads CASSYSPSEEGETQYF. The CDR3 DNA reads TGTGCCAGCAGTTACTCCCCAAGCGAGGAGGGAGAGACCCAGTACTTC.

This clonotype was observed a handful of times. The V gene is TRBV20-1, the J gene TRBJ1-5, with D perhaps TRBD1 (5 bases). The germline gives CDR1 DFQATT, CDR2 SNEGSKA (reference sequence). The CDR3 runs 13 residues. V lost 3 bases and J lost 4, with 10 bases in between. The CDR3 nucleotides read TGCAGTGCTAGGGGAGGGGTGAATCAGCCCCAGCATTTT. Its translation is CSARGGVNQPQHF.

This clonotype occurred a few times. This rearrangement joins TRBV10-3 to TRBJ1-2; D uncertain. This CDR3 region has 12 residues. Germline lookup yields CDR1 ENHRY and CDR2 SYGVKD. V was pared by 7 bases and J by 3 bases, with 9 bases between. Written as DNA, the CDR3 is TGTGCCATCACGGACTCTGACTATGGCTACACCTTC. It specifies CAITDSDYGYTF.

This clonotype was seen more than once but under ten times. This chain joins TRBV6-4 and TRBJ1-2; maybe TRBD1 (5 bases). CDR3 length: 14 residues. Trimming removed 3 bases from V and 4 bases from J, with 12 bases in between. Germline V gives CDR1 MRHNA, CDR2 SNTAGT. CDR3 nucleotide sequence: TGTGCCAGCAGTGAAGAGGGGACGGGCTATGGCTACACCTTC. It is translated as CASSEEGTGYGYTF.

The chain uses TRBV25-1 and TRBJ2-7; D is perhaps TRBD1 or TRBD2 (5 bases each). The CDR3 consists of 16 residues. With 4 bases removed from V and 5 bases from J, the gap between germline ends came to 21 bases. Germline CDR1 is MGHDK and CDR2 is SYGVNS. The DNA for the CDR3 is TGTGCCAGCAGTGCCCTCCGTCCCGGGGACGGAAACGAGCAGTACTTC. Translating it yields CASSALRPGDGNEQYF.

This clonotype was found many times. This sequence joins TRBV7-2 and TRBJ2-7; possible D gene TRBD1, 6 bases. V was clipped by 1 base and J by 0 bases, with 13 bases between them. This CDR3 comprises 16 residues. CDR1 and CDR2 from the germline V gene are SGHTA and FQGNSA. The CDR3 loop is CASSLVGTPYSYEQYF. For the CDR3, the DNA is TGTGCCAGCAGCTTAGTTGGGACACCCTACTCCTACGAGCAGTACTTC.

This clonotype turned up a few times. In nucleotides, the CDR3 is TGTGCCAGCCGCCGAGGGGCGAGGGAGACTGAAGCTTTCTTT. Translated: CASRRGARETEAFF. The chain is built from TRBV9 and TRBJ1-1, with D perhaps matching TRBD1 (5 bases). The CDR3 length is 14 residues. The V gene's germline CDR1 is SGDLS and CDR2 YYNGEE. Trimming pared 7 bases from V and 5 bases from J, leaving 18 bases between.

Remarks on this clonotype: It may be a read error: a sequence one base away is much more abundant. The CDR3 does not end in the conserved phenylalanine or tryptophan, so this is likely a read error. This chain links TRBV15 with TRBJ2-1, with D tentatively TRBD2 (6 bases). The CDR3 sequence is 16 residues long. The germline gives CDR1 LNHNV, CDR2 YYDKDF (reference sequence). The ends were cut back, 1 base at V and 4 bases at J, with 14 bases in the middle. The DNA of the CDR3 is TGTGCCACCAGCAGAGTAGGCGGGAACGTGTACAATGAGCAGTTCTCC. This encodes CATSRVGGNVYNEQFS.

CDR3 nucleotides: TGTGCCAGCAGTCTGAATTGGGGAGAGACCCAGTACTTC. Its translation: CASSLNWGETQYF. The chain employs TRBV27 and TRBJ2-5; D is unclear. CDR3 length: 13 amino acids. Germline assignment: CDR1 MNHEY and CDR2 SMNVEV (reference sequence). Trimming left V 5 bases short and J 4 bases short, with 11 bases between.

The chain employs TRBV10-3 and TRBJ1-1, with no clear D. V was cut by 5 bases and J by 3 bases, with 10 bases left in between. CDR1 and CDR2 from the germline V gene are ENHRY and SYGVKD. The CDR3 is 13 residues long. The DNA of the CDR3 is TGTGCCATCAGTCAAGGGTATGACACTGAAGCTTTCTTT. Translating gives CAISQGYDTEAFF.